This T cell receptor (beta chain) was identified in a study of PD-1 and CTLA-4 blockade in melanoma. This clone has a single count. CDR3 length equals 15 residues. From germline, CDR1 is PRHDT and CDR2 FYEKMQ (reference sequence). The ends lost 5 bases at V and 3 bases at J; junction bases unmatched: 9. Sequenced by immunoSEQ multiplex PCR; TCRdb stores in-frame clones only, minus some. The sample holds 9,000 to 13,000 clones; 80% to 90% are singletons and the top ten take around a third. The TCR was taken from a human donor with melanoma. This sample comprised CD8+ T cells from peripheral blood, obtained from a patient given anti-PD-1 treatment. The V call is TRBV13, the J call TRBJ2-7; 8 nucleotides match TRBD2. CDR3 region: CASSGPPGRGYEQYF. CDR3 coding DNA: TGTGCCAGCAGCGGCCCCCCCGGGAGGGGCTACGAGCAGTACTTC.